The T cell receptor beta chain described here comes from a study of regulatory T cells in long-lasting Graves disease. Study findings and constraints: Reduced TCR diversity was observed in persistent Graves' patients versus newly diagnosed patients. There were preferences for TRBV28, TRBJ1-2 and TRBJ2-5 in persistent disease.

For this clonotype: Its antigen remains unidentified. A much more abundant neighbour one base away suggests this may be a read error.

Time point: persistent/refractory GD, antithyroid drugs over 5 years with positive TRAb. The authors made the TCR library using RNA they extracted from PBMCs. The CDR3 extends over 15 amino acids. Germline V gene sequence: CDR1 MNHEY, CDR2 SMNVEV (reference sequence). V trimming: 5 bases; J trimming: 12 bases; junction bases outside the gene matches: 14. CDR3 regions were amplified by Arm-PCR using iRepertoire HTBI primers to build TCR beta libraries. Authors' analysis steps: Samples revealed around 56 TRBV and roughly 15 TRBJ segments. TCRdb called the multiplex PCR reads again in MiXCR, with one record for every CDR3 protein. Here the V and J calls rest on TCRdb's processing, not on the authors' analysis. The table records roughly 400,000 distinct CDR3 sequences, 20% to 25% of them present only once.

Sequenced here: peripheral blood mononuclear cells (PBMCs), sampled when the disease was refractory, from a patient treated with antithyroid drugs. The rearrangement uses TRBV27 and TRBJ1-4; TRBD1 matches at 8 bases. This clonotype originated in a female donor with Graves disease. The CDR3 reads CASSLTRQGRSELFF. As DNA, the CDR3 is TGTGCCAGCAGTCTCACCCGACAGGGGAGGAGTGAACTGTTTTTT.